The clone carrying this T cell receptor beta chain has only a few counts. Sequenced by immunoSEQ multiplex PCR; TCRdb stores in-frame clones only, minus some. The table records some 180,000 clones, almost 90% of them present only once. The data are from a study of blood T cell repertoires in COVID-19. Study information: Sources were T cells, B-cell-depleted T cells, or PBMCs; the material itself was cDNA or gDNA.

The CDR3 sequence is 17 residues long. The V gene's germline CDR1 is SGHRS and CDR2 YFSETQ. V trimming: 0 bases; J trimming: 2 bases; junction bases outside the gene matches: 9. Input material: peripheral blood. The origin of this receptor is a middle-aged man with acute or convalescent COVID-19. The chain combines TRBV5-1 with TRBJ2-7; the match to TRBD2 covers 9 bases. CDR3 loop: CASSLALASGKTYEQYF. CDR3 bases: TGCGCCAGCAGCTTGGCCTTGGCTAGCGGGAAGACCTACGAGCAGTACTTC.